The clone carrying this TCR beta chain was found once. The antigen remains undetermined. V was clipped by 0 bases and J by 5 bases, with 7 bases between them. CDR1 and CDR2 (germline): SGHTA, FQGTGA. This CDR3 spans 14 amino acids. Every donor gave ten milliliters of peripheral blood. A sample-barcoded 5' primer and a J-beta primer mix were used in a second PCR of about 6 to 11 cycles. Every sample gave at least 2.5 million paired-end reads containing CDR3. One entry per CDR3 protein, called by TCRdb with MiXCR from the 5' RACE reads. The sample contains 650,000 to 800,000 distinct CDR3 sequences, around 45% of which appear only once. These data originate in a study of blood T cells in healthy people across ages. The study's findings and limits: The study lacked donor CMV status, which possibly confounded expanded clonotype changes. Diversity was estimated from one million T cells, and these estimates were considered underestimates.

The receptor was isolated from a man aged 55 to 70 in good health. The chain employs TRBV7-3 and TRBJ2-2; D gene ambiguous. The sequenced sample was blood. CDR3 residues: CASSLTHLTGELFF. As DNA, the CDR3 is TGTGCCAGCAGCTTAACCCACCTTACCGGGGAGCTGTTTTTT.